Here is one T cell receptor (beta chain) with its context. The CDR3 has 18 amino acids. The data were taken from a study of blood T cell repertoires in COVID-19. Study background: Acute and convalescent COVID-19 specimens originated in the United States, Italy and Spain. T cells, B-cell-depleted T cells, or PBMCs supplied cDNA or gDNA.

TCRdb's copy holds only in-frame clones and misses some; the assay was immunoSEQ multiplex PCR. The repertoire holds 300,000 to 400,000 clones, approximately 87% seen once, with 2% to 2.5% in the top ten. The Seattle site enrolled patients during active infection and followed them longitudinally. The TCR comes from a woman between 55 and 75 years old with COVID-19, enrolled during active disease. This chain links TRBV7-5 with TRBJ1-6; the DNA was not used to check the table's D call, TRBD1. TRBV7-5 is recorded as a pseudogene. The sequencing input was peripheral blood. CDR3 sequence (DNA): TGTGCCAGAAGCTGGACAGTTTCCTCCCTTTTATATAATTCACCCCTCCACTTT. Translation gives CARSWTVSSLLYNSPLHF.